The source of this T cell receptor (beta chain) is a study of a mutant IDH1 vaccine in newly diagnosed glioma. Regarding this clone: Its antigen is undetermined.

Time point reported: week 11, during vaccination. The study gave 300 ug of mutant IDH1 20-mer peptide per vaccine dose, with topical imiquimod. This CDR3 has 15 amino acids. V lost 4 bases to trimming and J lost 3 bases, with 16 bases between them. Germline CDR1 MNHEY, CDR2 SMNVEV (reference sequence). TCRdb's copy holds only in-frame clones and misses some; the assay was immunoSEQ multiplex PCR. The data contain approximately 64,000 clones, approximately 88% of them singletons. The clonotype originates from a woman in her fifties or sixties with glioma. The chain couples TRBV27 to TRBJ2-7, with D possibly being TRBD1 or TRBD2 (5 bases each). The sequencing used PBMCs, collected from a glioma patient whose treatment included an IDH1 peptide vaccine. CDR3 nucleotide sequence: TGTGCCAGCAGTTACCGGGACCATATTAGCTACGAGCAGTACTTC. It encodes CASSYRDHISYEQYF.